One TCR beta chain is described in this entry. This entry comes from a study of T cell responses to AZD1222 COVID-19 vaccine. Assay used: immunoSEQ multiplex PCR; TCRdb lists only in-frame clones, some missing. The sample yields approximately 99,000 clones, 85% to 90% seen once. Between the trimmed V and J ends, which lost 3 bases and 2 bases, there was a span of 12 bases. Per the germline V gene, CDR1 is SGHKS and CDR2 is YYEKEE (reference sequence). CDR3 size: 15 residues. The rearrangement links TRBV5-5 to TRBJ1-3; perhaps TRBD1 as D (6 bases). This TCR derives from an adult in good health. The specimen comprised peripheral blood, sampled on day 0 of AZD1222 vaccination. The CDR3 nucleotides read TGTGCCAGCAGCTCGACAGGCGGGGCTGGAAACACCATATATTTT. Its translation: CASSSTGGAGNTIYF.